This TCR beta chain was sequenced for a study of blood T cell repertoires in COVID-19. Profiling relied on immunoSEQ multiplex PCR, and the TCRdb table lists in-frame clones only, not all of them. The sample holds hundreds of thousands of clones, around nine tenths seen once. This clone was detected only a few times. The CDR3 has 16 amino acids. Germline CDR1 is SEHNR and CDR2 is FQNEAQ (reference sequence). The junction had 14 bases not matched to a gene; V was cut back by 5 bases and J by 10 bases. This sequence was found in a woman aged 50 to 65 who had been exposed to COVID-19. This chain connects TRBV7-9 to TRBJ1-4; 9 positions agree with TRBD1. Input material: PBMCs or T cells enriched from blood (not recorded which). The chain's CDR3 is CASSPITTGGFRKLFF. The CDR3 nucleotides read TGTGCCAGCAGCCCAATCACAACAGGGGGCTTTCGAAAACTGTTTTTT.